This T cell receptor (beta chain) was profiled in a study of TIL therapy for anti-PD-1-resistant metastatic lung cancer. Study summary: Median tumor PD-L1 proportion score was approximately 5.7%. Most patients had lung adenocarcinoma; several tumors were EGFR-mutant, two ALK-rearranged; half smoked currently or formerly.

About this clone: As yet, its antigen is unknown.

General study findings and limits: After infusion, TIL clonotypes partly replaced peripheral T cells and declined over months. This highly selected cohort may not generalize to typical lung cancer patients.

Time point in this sample: pre-treatment sample, taken before nivolumab and TIL therapy. The libraries were made with immunoSEQ v3. Repertoires were generated with immunoSEQ multiplex PCR, while TCRdb's copy carries only in-frame clones and drops some. The sample contains more than 20,000 clones, 60% to 85% of which appear only once. The germline V and J ends were trimmed by 3 bases and 2 bases, with 7 bases remaining between them. This CDR3 is 13 amino acids long. The germline CDR1 and CDR2 sequences are KGHSH and LQKENI. Sequencing used blood, obtained at baseline. The rearrangement links TRBV18 to TRBJ2-5; no firm D call. The TCR comes from a person aged 25-79 years with non-small cell lung cancer. This chain's CDR3 is CASSPFGQETQYF. CDR3 in DNA: TGTGCCAGCTCACCGTTTGGACAAGAGACCCAGTACTTC.